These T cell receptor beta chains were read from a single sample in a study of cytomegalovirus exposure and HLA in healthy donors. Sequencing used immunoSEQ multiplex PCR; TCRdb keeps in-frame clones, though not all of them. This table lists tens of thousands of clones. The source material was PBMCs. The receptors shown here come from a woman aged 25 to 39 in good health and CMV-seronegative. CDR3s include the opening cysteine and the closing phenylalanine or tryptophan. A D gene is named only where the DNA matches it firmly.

CASSHWSGQGDGEAFF | TRBD1 | TRBV4-2
CASSLGGSGRETQYF | TRBD2 | TRBV7-9
CAWNVAGVEENQYF | TRBD2 | TRBV30
CASSLDSFYTGELFF | - | TRBV5-1
CSVELAGGNEQFF | TRBD2 | TRBV29-1
CASTFQGGTGELFF | - | TRBV5-4
CASSGSGTESLSTEAFF | TRBD1 | TRBV7-9
CASSYRGQGGTEAFF | TRBD1 | TRBV6-5
CAGSRGQTVAYEQYF | - | TRBV30
CASSHHCIEEQPQHF | - | TRBV11-2
CASSMGREAHGYTF | - | TRBV19
CAWSRGVGTPPGGPQHF | TRBD1 | TRBV30
CASSAVLRAFF | - | TRBV5-8
CASSEYGGRDGYTF | - | TRBV6-1
CAWSEEGRQPQHF | - | TRBV30
CASSLVGRNTEAFF | - | TRBV7-8
CSVEGQGHEQYF | TRBD1 | TRBV29-1
CASSRQITNEKLFF | - | TRBV19
CASSLGPTNYGYTF | - | TRBV27
CVSSRRRTAYEQYF | - | TRBV7-9
CASSGLGQRKETQYF | TRBD1 | TRBV5-6
CASSLIWGSGTEAFF | - | TRBV5-8
CASSLTDSLYEQYF | - | TRBV5-1
CASSPTGNSYGYTF | - | TRBV11-2
CASSLSAAYEQYF | - | TRBV11-2
CASSSRQGPEGYEQYF | - | TRBV7-6